This entry features one TCR beta chain sequence. Losses at the gene ends were 7 bases for V and 7 bases for J; bases not matched to a gene: 6. The CDR3 is 13 residues long. Germline lookup yields CDR1 LNHDA and CDR2 SQIVND (reference sequence). Authors' methods: Cell counts per sample came from amplifying reference gene primers. The protocol was immunoSEQ multiplex PCR, while the TCRdb copy is restricted to in-frame clones and leaves out a portion. D and trimming come from the DNA, and the V and J calls and clone size come from that table. The data contain about 210,000 clones, just over 90% of them singletons. The data derive from a study of blood T cell repertoires in COVID-19. Overall study context: COVID-19 samples collected from the United States, Italy and Spain covered acute and convalescent phases. Sources were T cells, B-cell-depleted T cells, or PBMCs; the material itself was cDNA or gDNA.

The sequencing input was peripheral blood. The rearrangement links TRBV19 to TRBJ2-7; TRBD2 agrees at 11 bases. The TCR comes from a man aged 25-45 years with acute or convalescent COVID-19. CDR3: CASTVAGGREQYF. CDR3 coding DNA: TGTGCCAGTACGGTAGCGGGAGGGCGAGAGCAGTACTTC.